What follows are 26 T cell receptor beta chains derived from one specimen sequenced in a study of post-analysis software for immune sequencing data. Findings of the study overall: TRBV segments more frequent in patients than in controls numbered five and included TRBV5-6, TRBV5-1 and TRBV20-1.

The TCR beta cDNA libraries contained unique molecular identifiers. MiXCR was run by TCRdb on the PCR reads, yielding one entry per CDR3 protein. The sample contains about 460,000 distinct CDR3 sequences, roughly 45% of which appear only once. Their antigen targets remain unknown. The specimen sequenced was blood. These receptors originate from a girl under 18 with multiple sclerosis.

V usage is TRBV20-1 and J usage is TRBJ2-1; D gene unclear. Trimming pared 0 bases from V and 7 bases from J, leaving 10 bases between. Germline lookup yields CDR1 DFQATT and CDR2 SNEGSKA (reference sequence). The length of the CDR3 is 13 residues. The CDR3 is CSARDLTSNEQFF. The CDR3 region has the DNA TGCAGTGCTAGAGATTTGACGTCAAATGAGCAGTTCTTC.

The rearrangement links TRBV28 to TRBJ2-5; D not certain. The CDR3 spans 12 residues. The germline CDR1 and CDR2 sequences are MDHEN and SYDVKM. Trimming shortened V by 5 bases and J by 1 base, and 5 bases separated the two germline ends. This CDR3 is CASSRFQETQYF. CDR3 sequence (DNA): TGTGCCAGCAGTCGATTCCAAGAGACCCAGTACTTC.

This clonotype was seen more than once but under ten times. CDR3 residues: CASSLDQGSYEQYF. The CDR3 DNA reads TGCGCCAGCAGCTTGGATCAGGGAAGCTACGAGCAGTACTTC. V gene TRBV5-1 combines with J gene TRBJ2-7; D is possibly TRBD1 (5 bases). The CDR3 covers 14 residues. Germline-derived CDR1 and CDR2 are SGHRS and YFSETQ. V dropped 0 bases and J dropped 3 bases, with 10 bases sitting between them.

The genes are TRBV7-9 and TRBJ1-5, with a weak D call TRBD1 (5 bases). V lost 1 base, J lost 7 bases, and 11 bases lay in between. Germline CDR1 SEHNR, CDR2 FQNEAQ (reference sequence). The CDR3 covers 14 residues. CDR3 in amino acids: CASSLDLGQQPQHF. For the CDR3, the DNA is TGTGCCAGCAGCTTAGATTTGGGGCAACAGCCCCAGCATTTT.

This clonotype appeared a few times. V gene TRBV27 combines with J gene TRBJ2-1; D is tentatively TRBD1 or TRBD2 (5 bases each). The CDR3 runs to 13 residues. CDR1 and CDR2 (germline): MNHEY, SMNVEV (reference sequence). Trimming removed 6 bases at V and 5 bases at J, with 11 bases between. As DNA, the CDR3 is TGTGCCAGCAGATGGGGACCGAACAATGAGCAGTTCTTC. It is translated as CASRWGPNNEQFF.

This clonotype has a handful of counts. The gene calls are TRBV29-1 and TRBJ1-1, with D unclear. Germline V gene sequence: CDR1 SQVTM, CDR2 ANQGSEA. The CDR3 is 15 residues long. Trimming stripped 2 bases from V and 0 bases from J, with 13 bases between. The CDR3 DNA reads as TGCAGCGTTGAAAGGGTTGCAGGAGTGAACACTGAAGCTTTCTTT. Its translation: CSVERVAGVNTEAFF.

The V and J genes are TRBV20-1 and TRBJ2-5; 7 positions match TRBD2. The CDR3 is 16 residues long. V shed 0 bases, J shed 4 bases, and the junction held 11 bases outside the gene matches. The V gene's germline CDR1 is DFQATT and CDR2 SNEGSKA (reference sequence). CDR3 sequence: CSARDQAGVLIETQYF. The DNA for the CDR3 is TGCAGTGCTAGAGATCAGGCGGGAGTATTGATAGAGACCCAGTACTTC.

This clonotype was found a few times. The chain employs TRBV5-1 and TRBJ2-7; no reliable D call. The CDR3 is made up of 14 amino acids. Trimming stripped 6 bases from V and 7 bases from J, with 20 bases between. Germline CDR1 reads SGHRS; CDR2 reads YFSETQ. The CDR3 sequence is CASTNEESGNEQYF. CDR3 nucleotide sequence: TGCGCCAGCACCAACGAAGAGTCAGGCAATGAGCAGTACTTC.

This clonotype was picked up a small number of times. This chain links TRBV6-6 with TRBJ1-2; D remains ambiguous. The CDR3 has 12 amino acids. V lost 5 bases to trimming and J lost 3 bases, with 7 bases between them. The germline V gene encodes CDR1 MNHNY and CDR2 SVGAGI (reference sequence). This CDR3 reads CASSVADYGYTF. The CDR3 nucleotides are TGTGCCAGCAGTGTGGCAGACTATGGCTACACCTTC.

This clonotype occurred a few times. The chain employs TRBV6-2 or TRBV6-3 and TRBJ2-5; D remains ambiguous. The CDR3 sequence is 15 residues long. Germline V lookup: CDR1 MNHEY, CDR2 SVGEGT. The germline V and J ends were trimmed by 6 bases and 0 bases, with 14 bases remaining between them. The CDR3 is CASRGHKPYQETQYF. DNA of the CDR3: TGTGCCAGCAGGGGCCACAAACCGTACCAAGAGACCCAGTACTTC.

The chain carries TRBV7-3 and TRBJ2-1, with 9 positions matching TRBD2. CDR1 is SGHTA, CDR2 FQGTGA, per germline. With 5 bases clipped from V and 4 bases from J, the junction kept 6 bases outside the gene matches. The CDR3 is 15 amino acids. CDR3 amino acids: CASSPSGTGYNEQFF. The CDR3 coding sequence is TGTGCCAGCAGCCCTAGCGGGACTGGGTACAATGAGCAGTTCTTC.

The chain carries TRBV12-3 or TRBV12-4 and TRBJ2-6, with 8 bases identical to TRBD1. The CDR3 covers 17 residues. V shed 4 bases, J shed 1 base, and the junction held 6 bases outside the gene matches. The CDR3 loop is CASSYGQGTSGANVLTF. In DNA, the CDR3 is TGTGCCAGCAGTTACGGACAGGGTACTTCTGGGGCCAACGTCCTGACTTTC.

V gene TRBV29-1 combines with J gene TRBJ1-2; no clear D gene. Germline V gene sequence: CDR1 SQVTM, CDR2 ANQGSEA. The V gene lost 0 bases and the J gene lost 2 bases, with 10 bases spanning the gap. This CDR3 comprises 14 residues. The CDR3 nucleotides read TGCAGCGTTGAAGACAGGAGCCTCAACTATGGCTACACCTTC. Translated: CSVEDRSLNYGYTF.

This sequence joins TRBV3-1 and TRBJ1-4; TRBD1 might be the D (6 bases). This CDR3 region has 16 residues. Per germline, CDR1 LGHDT and CDR2 YNNKEL (reference sequence). The ends were cut back, 4 bases at V and 3 bases at J, with 15 bases in the middle. CDR3: CASSPSWGPSNEKLFF. CDR3 DNA: TGTGCCAGCAGCCCTTCCTGGGGGCCCTCTAATGAAAAACTGTTTTTT.

This clonotype occurred a few times. The J gene is TRBJ2-7, the V gene TRBV20-1, with 8 bases matching TRBD1. The J segment lost 2 bases and the V segment lost 6 bases, leaving 9 bases of the junction unmatched. Per germline, CDR1 DFQATT and CDR2 SNEGSKA (reference sequence). CDR3 length: 14 amino acids. The CDR3 loop is CSAPPDRGTYEQYF. CDR3 coding DNA: TGCAGTGCCCCCCCAGACAGGGGAACCTACGAGCAGTACTTC.

The chain employs TRBV28 and TRBJ2-5; possible D gene TRBD1, 5 bases. The V gene's germline CDR1 is MDHEN and CDR2 SYDVKM. The germline V and J ends were trimmed by 4 bases and 0 bases, with 15 bases remaining between them. This CDR3 comprises 16 residues. The CDR3 sequence is CASSSDSLVYQETQYF. As DNA, the CDR3 is TGTGCCAGCAGTTCTGACAGCCTCGTTTACCAAGAGACCCAGTACTTC. The complete variable domain, with remaining parts taken from reference TRBV28 and TRBJ2-5, reads DVKVTQSSRYLVKRTGEKVFLECVQDMDHENMFWYRQDPGLGLRLIYFSYDVKMKEKGDIPEGYSVSREKKERFSLILESASTNQTSMYLCASSSDSLVYQETQYFGPGTRLLVL.

V usage is TRBV7-3 and J usage is TRBJ2-6, with 8 nucleotides matching TRBD1. The CDR3 has 18 amino acids. Germline CDR1 reads SGHTA; CDR2 reads FQGTGA. J lost 0 bases, V lost 5 bases, and 9 bases had no gene match. The CDR3 DNA is TGTGCCAGCAGCAAAACGGGACAGGCCAGCTCTGGGGCCAACGTCCTGACTTTC. Protein sequence: CASSKTGQASSGANVLTF.

This clonotype showed up just a few times. This chain connects TRBV29-1 to TRBJ2-1; D gene uncertain. CDR3 size: 11 residues. CDR1 and CDR2 from the germline V gene are SQVTM and ANQGSEA. Trimming removed 4 bases at V and 8 bases at J, with 9 bases between. The DNA of the CDR3 is TGCAGCGTTGCCCAATCAGATGAGCAGTTCTTC. As protein: CSVAQSDEQFF.

The rearrangement joins TRBV20-1 to TRBJ1-5, with D possibly matching TRBD1 (6 bases). The germline CDR1 and CDR2 sequences are DFQATT and SNEGSKA (reference sequence). This CDR3 has 16 amino acids. V was shortened by 4 bases and J by 0 bases, with 16 bases between the two germline ends. CDR3 sequence reads: CSATGTFYYSNQPQHF. The CDR3, as DNA: TGCAGTGCTACCGGGACATTCTATTATAGCAATCAGCCCCAGCATTTT.

Worth noting for this clonotype: One end of the junction fails to match germline, which may point to a read error. The CDR3 DNA is TGTGCCAGCAGTTTACCGCCGGGACTAGCGGGAGGGGGGGGCAATGGGCAGTTCTTC. This sequence encodes CASSLPPGLAGGGGNGQFF. The genes are TRBV27 and TRBJ2-1; 16 nucleotides match TRBD2. There are 19 residues in the CDR3. Germline V CDR1 and CDR2: MNHEY, SMNVEV (reference sequence).

This clonotype was counted once. The rearrangement joins TRBV20-1 to TRBJ1-1; D possibly corresponds to TRBD1 (6 bases). The CDR3 totals 13 residues. Germline V gene lookup returns CDR1 DFQATT and CDR2 SNEGSKA (reference sequence). V lost 2 bases to trimming and J lost 5 bases, with 12 bases between them. CDR3 DNA sequence: TGCAGTGCTAGACAGGGGTTTTTAACTGAAGCTTTCTTT. It yields the protein CSARQGFLTEAFF.

This chain links TRBV24-1 with TRBJ1-4; 9 nucleotides line up with TRBD1. The CDR3 runs to 16 residues. Trimming cost V 3 bases and J 5 bases; bases outside gene matches: 6. The germline V gene encodes CDR1 KGHDR and CDR2 SFDVKD. CDR3 in amino acids: CATSDHTGGGNEKLFF. The CDR3 coding sequence is TGTGCCACCAGTGATCACACAGGGGGCGGGAATGAAAAACTGTTTTTT.

The gene calls are TRBV12-3 or TRBV12-4 and TRBJ2-3; D assignment may be TRBD1 or TRBD2 (5 bases each). This CDR3 comprises 16 residues. V was cut by 5 bases and J by 0 bases, with 15 bases left in between. CDR3 sequence reads: CASSPRPGASTDTQYF. DNA for the CDR3: TGTGCCAGCAGTCCCCGTCCCGGGGCCAGCACAGATACGCAGTATTTT.

The chain joins TRBV7-8 to TRBJ2-1; 11 bases agree with TRBD2. V trimming: 10 bases; J trimming: 0 bases; junction bases outside the gene matches: 14. The CDR3 totals 18 residues. Germline V gene data show CDR1 as SGHVS and CDR2 as FQNEAQ. This CDR3 is CATLMTSGILYSYNEQFF. The CDR3 nucleotides read TGTGCCACCCTGATGACTAGCGGGATCCTCTACTCCTACAATGAGCAGTTCTTC.

V and J are TRBV10-3 and TRBJ2-7; tentative D call: TRBD1 (5 bases). Per germline, CDR1 ENHRY and CDR2 SYGVKD. The CDR3 loop spans 15 amino acids. Trimming cost V 0 bases and J 4 bases, with 13 bases left between them. CDR3 sequence reads: CAISESGQGSYEQYF. CDR3 DNA sequence: TGTGCCATCAGTGAGTCCGGGCAGGGCTCGTACGAGCAGTACTTC.

The V gene is TRBV27, the J gene TRBJ2-1; the D is unclear. The CDR3 consists of 12 residues. The germline CDR1 and CDR2 sequences are MNHEY and SMNVEV (reference sequence). V was pared by 7 bases and J by 3 bases, with 7 bases between. As DNA, the CDR3 is TGTGCCAGCAATTCCGTCTACAATGAGCAGTTCTTC. It specifies CASNSVYNEQFF.